This T cell receptor (beta chain) was recorded in a study of T cells in localized non-small cell lung cancer. The table came from immunoSEQ multiplex PCR; TCRdb's copy has only in-frame clones and leaves some out. The data hold 15,000 to 20,000 clones, with more than 65% observed a single time. The germline V gene encodes CDR1 SGHTA and CDR2 FQGTGA. Trimming took off 7 bases at V and 7 bases at J, with 16 bases between the two ends. The CDR3 runs to 13 residues. The V and J genes are TRBV7-3 and TRBJ1-2; D is unresolved. The input for sequencing was peripheral blood, taken before any cancer treatment. The clonotype originates from a male donor aged 60 or over with stage I lung adenocarcinoma. CDR3 nucleotide sequence: TGTGCCAGCACCAGGCAGCCCCTTACTGGCTACACCTTC. Protein product: CASTRQPLTGYTF.